The sequence of this TCR beta chain was determined in a study of OX40 agonist ivuxolimab in advanced cancers. About the research overall: Patients achieving partial responses numbered three: one hepatocellular carcinoma case and two cutaneous melanoma cases. Study results and limitations: Both CD4+ and CD8+ T cell populations in blood had undergone clonal expansion by week 6 at 0.1 to 3.0 mg/kg.

Details on this clone: The antigen is unknown.

Libraries were prepared by immunoSEQ multiplex PCR; TCRdb keeps only in-frame clonotypes and omits some of them. The sample holds roughly 51,000 clones; around 90% are singletons and the top ten take more than 9.5%. V gave up 9 bases and J gave up 5 bases; unmatched junction bases: 4. The CDR3 contains 12 residues. Germline values: CDR1 SGHDN, CDR2 FVKESK. This sample comprised CD4+ or CD8+ T cells sorted from blood, obtained in a trial of the OX40 agonist ivuxolimab. This TCR was sampled from an adult with an advanced solid tumor such as melanoma, head and neck, liver or kidney cancer. The rearrangement uses TRBV14 and TRBJ1-1; 9 bases match TRBD1. CDR3 nucleotides: TGTGCCAGTACGACAGGGGGGACTGAAGCTTTCTTT. Protein: CASTTGGTEAFF.